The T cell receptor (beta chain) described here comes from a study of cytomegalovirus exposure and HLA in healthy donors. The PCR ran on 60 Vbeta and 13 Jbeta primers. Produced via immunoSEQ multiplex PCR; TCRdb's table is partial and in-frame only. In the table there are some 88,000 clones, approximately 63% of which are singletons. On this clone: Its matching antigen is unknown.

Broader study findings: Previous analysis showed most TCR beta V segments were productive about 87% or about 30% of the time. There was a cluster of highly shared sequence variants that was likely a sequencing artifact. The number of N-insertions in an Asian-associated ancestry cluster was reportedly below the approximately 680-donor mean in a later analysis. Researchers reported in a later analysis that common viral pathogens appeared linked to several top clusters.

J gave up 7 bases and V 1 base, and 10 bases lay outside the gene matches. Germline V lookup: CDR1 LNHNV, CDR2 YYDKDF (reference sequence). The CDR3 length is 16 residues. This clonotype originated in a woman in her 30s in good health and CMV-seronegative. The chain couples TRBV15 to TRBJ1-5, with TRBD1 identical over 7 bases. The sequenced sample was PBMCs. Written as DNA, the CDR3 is TGTGCCACCAGCAGAGGACGACAGGGAGTTGGGCAGCCCCAGCATTTT. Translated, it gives CATSRGRQGVGQPQHF.